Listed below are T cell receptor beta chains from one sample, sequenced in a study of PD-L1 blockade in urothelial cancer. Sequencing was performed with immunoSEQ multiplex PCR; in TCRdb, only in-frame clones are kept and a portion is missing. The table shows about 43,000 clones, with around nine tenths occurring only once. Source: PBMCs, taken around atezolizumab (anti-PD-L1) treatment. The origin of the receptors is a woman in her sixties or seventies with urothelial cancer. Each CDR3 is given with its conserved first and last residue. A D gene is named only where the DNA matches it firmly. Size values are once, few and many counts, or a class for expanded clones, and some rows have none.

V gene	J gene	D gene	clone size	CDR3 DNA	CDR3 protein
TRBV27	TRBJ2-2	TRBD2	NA	TGTGCCAGCACCTTACTAGCGGGAGGGGCCACCGGGGAGCTGTTTTTT	CASTLLAGGATGELFF
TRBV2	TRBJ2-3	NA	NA	TGTGCCAGCGAGGTGTCGGCTAGCCCTAGCACAGATACGCAGTATTTT	CASEVSASPSTDTQYF
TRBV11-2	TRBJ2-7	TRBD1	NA	TGTGCCAGCAGCTCCCAGCCGCGTACCAGGGGGCACTACGAGCAGTACTTC	CASSSQPRTRGHYEQYF
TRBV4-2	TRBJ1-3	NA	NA	TGTGCCAGCAGCCAAGATCAAACGTGGGGAGTCAACCTCTCTGGAAACACCATATATTTT	CASSQDQTWGVNLSGNTIYF
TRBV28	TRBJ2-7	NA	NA	TGTGCCAGCAAAGACATTACCACCTACGAGCAGTACTTC	CASKDITTYEQYF
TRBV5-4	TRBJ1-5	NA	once	TGTGCCAGCAGCTTGGCCGGGAATAGCAATCAGCCCCAGCATTTT	CASSLAGNSNQPQHF
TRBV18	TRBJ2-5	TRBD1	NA	TGTGCCAGCTCGATTACAGGGGGCAGACGAGAGACCCAGTACTTC	CASSITGGRRETQYF
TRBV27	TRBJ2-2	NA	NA	TGTGCCAGCGGAGGTACGAACACCGGGGAGCTGTTTTTT	CASGGTNTGELFF
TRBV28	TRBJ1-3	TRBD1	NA	TGTGCCAGCAGCCTCCAGGGGACAGTCAACACCATATATTTT	CASSLQGTVNTIYF
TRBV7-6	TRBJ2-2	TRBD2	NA	TGTGCCAGCAGCCGCGGACTAGCGGGGGGGCCAGGCGGGGAGCTGTTTTTT	CASSRGLAGGPGGELFF